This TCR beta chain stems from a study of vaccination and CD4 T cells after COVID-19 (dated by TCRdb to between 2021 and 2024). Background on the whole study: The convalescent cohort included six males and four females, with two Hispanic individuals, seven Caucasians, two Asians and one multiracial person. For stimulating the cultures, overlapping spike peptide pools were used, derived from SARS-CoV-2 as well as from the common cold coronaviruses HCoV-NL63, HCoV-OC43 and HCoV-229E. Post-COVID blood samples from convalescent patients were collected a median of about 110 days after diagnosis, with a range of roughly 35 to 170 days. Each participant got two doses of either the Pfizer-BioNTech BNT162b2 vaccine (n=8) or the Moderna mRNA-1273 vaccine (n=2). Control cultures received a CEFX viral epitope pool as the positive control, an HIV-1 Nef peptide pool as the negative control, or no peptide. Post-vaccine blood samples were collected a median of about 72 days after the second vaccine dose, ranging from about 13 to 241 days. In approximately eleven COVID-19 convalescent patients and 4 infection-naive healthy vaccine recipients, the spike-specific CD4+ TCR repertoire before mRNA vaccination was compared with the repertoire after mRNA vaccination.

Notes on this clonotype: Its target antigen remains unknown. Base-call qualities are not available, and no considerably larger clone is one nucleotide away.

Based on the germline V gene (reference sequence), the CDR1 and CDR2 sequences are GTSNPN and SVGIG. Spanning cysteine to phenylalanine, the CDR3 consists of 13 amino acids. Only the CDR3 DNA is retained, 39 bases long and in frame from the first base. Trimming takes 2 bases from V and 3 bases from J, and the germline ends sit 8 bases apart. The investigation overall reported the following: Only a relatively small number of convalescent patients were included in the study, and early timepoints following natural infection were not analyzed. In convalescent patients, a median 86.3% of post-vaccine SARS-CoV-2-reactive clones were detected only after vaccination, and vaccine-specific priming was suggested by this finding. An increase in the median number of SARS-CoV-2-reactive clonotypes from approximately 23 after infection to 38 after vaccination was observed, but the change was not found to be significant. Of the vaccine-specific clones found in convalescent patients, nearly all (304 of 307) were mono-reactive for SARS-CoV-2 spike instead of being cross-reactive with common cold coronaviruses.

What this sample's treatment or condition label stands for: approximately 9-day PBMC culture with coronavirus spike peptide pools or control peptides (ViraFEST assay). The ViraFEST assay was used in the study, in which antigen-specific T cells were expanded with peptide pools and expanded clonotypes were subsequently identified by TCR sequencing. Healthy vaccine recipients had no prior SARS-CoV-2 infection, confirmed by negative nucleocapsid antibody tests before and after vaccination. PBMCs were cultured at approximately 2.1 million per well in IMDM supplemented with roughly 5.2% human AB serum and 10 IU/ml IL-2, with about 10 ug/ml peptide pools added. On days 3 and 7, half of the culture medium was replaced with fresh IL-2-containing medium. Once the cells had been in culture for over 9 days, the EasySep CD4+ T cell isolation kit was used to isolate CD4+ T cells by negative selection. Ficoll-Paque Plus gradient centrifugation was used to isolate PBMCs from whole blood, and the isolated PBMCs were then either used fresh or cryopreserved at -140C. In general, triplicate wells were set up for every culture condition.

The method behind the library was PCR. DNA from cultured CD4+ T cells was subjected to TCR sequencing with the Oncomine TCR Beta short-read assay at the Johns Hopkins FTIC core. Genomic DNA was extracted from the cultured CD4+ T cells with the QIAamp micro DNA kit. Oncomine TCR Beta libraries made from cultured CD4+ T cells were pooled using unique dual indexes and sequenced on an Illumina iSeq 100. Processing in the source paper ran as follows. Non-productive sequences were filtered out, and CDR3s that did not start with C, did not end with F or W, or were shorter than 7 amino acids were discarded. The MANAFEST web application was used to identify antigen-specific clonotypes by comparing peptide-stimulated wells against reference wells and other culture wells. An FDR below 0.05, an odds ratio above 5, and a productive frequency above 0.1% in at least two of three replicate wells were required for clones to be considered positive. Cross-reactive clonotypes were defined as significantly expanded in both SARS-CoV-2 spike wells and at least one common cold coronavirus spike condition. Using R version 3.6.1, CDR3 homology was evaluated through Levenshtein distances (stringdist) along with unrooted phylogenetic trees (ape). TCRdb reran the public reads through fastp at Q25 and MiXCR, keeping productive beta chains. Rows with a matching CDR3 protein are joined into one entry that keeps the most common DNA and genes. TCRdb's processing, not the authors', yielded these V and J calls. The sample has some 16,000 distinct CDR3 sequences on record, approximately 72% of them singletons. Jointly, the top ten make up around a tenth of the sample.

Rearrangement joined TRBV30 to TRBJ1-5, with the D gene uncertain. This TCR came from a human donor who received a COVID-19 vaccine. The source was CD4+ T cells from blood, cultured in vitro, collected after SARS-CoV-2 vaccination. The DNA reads TGTGCCTGGAGTCTTGGAATCAATCAGCCCCAGCATTTT. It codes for CAWSLGINQPQHF.